These T cell receptor beta chains were read from a single sample in a study of cytomegalovirus exposure and HLA in healthy donors. The repertoire was sequenced with immunoSEQ multiplex PCR; TCRdb's copy has only in-frame clones and lacks some. The sample yields 120,000 or so clones, 78% seen once. What was sequenced was PBMCs. The receptors stem from a young man in good health and CMV-seropositive. Both conserved end residues are part of each CDR3. D genes are given only for firm matches.

V gene	D gene	CDR3 protein
TRBV19	TRBD2	CASSTSGHYNEQFF
TRBV11-3	NA	CASSLLPVAAIADTQYF
TRBV9	NA	CASSAPSGETRGAFF
TRBV11-2	NA	CASSRGELFF
TRBV6-5	TRBD1	CASSPRGQGPYEQYF
TRBV5-1	TRBD2	CASSLSGSNPGELFF
TRBV5-6	NA	CASSFGVTGPEAAFF
TRBV2	NA	CASSRVSFDEQFF
TRBV27	NA	CASGQRGIYGYTF
TRBV7-3	NA	CASSLTGREVYTEAFF
TRBV28	NA	CASSTNSPLHF
TRBV28	TRBD1	CASSSRDRGNTGELFF
TRBV27	TRBD2	CASSLRFASILAGGGKQYF
TRBV5-6	NA	CASSRPGADYEQYF
TRBV19	NA	CASSSQLSGNTIYF
TRBV7-2	TRBD1	CASSSWTGGSYNEQFF
TRBV27	TRBD1	CASSLFLGQVLNTGELFF
TRBV27	TRBD1	CASGLADRGTEQYF
TRBV9	TRBD2	CASSVSPTSTHTQYF
TRBV5-1	TRBD1	CASSPTTGLNTGELFF
TRBV18	TRBD1	CASSPGTGTYEQYF
TRBV28	TRBD2	CASIPQVGRLAGEDTQYF
TRBV7-9	TRBD1	CASSPRGLNEHNEQFF
TRBV7-2	NA	CASSRGLMNTEAFF
TRBV6-8	NA	CASNQSNQPQHF
TRBV5-8	NA	CASSFGSAYEQYF